Following are 17 T cell receptor beta chains from one sample sequenced in a study of CD4 T cells in relation to SARS-CoV-2 and coronaviruses. TCRdb's copy holds only in-frame clones and misses some; the assay was immunoSEQ multiplex PCR. The sample carries around 30,000 clones, 65% to 80% recorded once. These receptors lack a known antigen. The specimen was memory CD4+ T cells from PBMCs, cultured in vitro. The receptors stem from an adult with COVID-19.

The gene calls are TRBV6-5 and TRBJ2-7; 10 positions match TRBD1. Losses at the gene ends were 5 bases for V and 0 bases for J; bases not matched to a gene: 4. The CDR3 spans 15 residues. Germline values: CDR1 MNHEY, CDR2 SVGAGI. This chain's CDR3 is CASSRQGATSYEQYF. The CDR3 DNA sequence: TGTGCCAGCAGTCGACAGGGGGCTACCTCCTACGAGCAGTACTTC.

The V gene is TRBV19, the J gene TRBJ2-2; 13 nucleotides line up with TRBD2. There are 18 residues in the CDR3. Looked up from germline, CDR1 is LNHDA and CDR2 is SQIVND (reference sequence). V gave up 10 bases and J gave up 1 base; unmatched junction bases: 12. In DNA, the CDR3 is TGTGCCACAAAAAGTCGGACTAGCGGGAGCGGGAACACCGGGGAGCTGTTTTTT. As protein: CATKSRTSGSGNTGELFF.

This clone was found once. The chain uses TRBV2 and TRBJ2-2, with D possibly TRBD2 on 5 matching bases. Trimming left V 8 bases short and J 4 bases short, with 14 bases between. Germline V gene data show CDR1 as SNHLY and CDR2 as FYNNEI. The CDR3 runs to 14 residues. CDR3 in amino acids: CASVEVASTGELFF. CDR3 DNA sequence: TGTGCCAGCGTTGAGGTAGCGAGCACCGGGGAGCTGTTTTTT.

This clone was seen more than once but under ten times. The chain joins TRBV4-1 to TRBJ1-2; the D gene is possibly TRBD1 (5 bases). The CDR3 is made up of 13 amino acids. V was trimmed by 0 bases and J by 5 bases, leaving 7 bases between them. The germline gives CDR1 MGHRA, CDR2 YSYEKL. The CDR3 region is CASSQEAGYGYTF. The CDR3 bases are TGCGCCAGCAGCCAAGAGGCAGGGTATGGCTACACCTTC.

The gene calls are TRBV7-9 and TRBJ1-6; D is uncertain. Trimming pared 5 bases from V and 14 bases from J, leaving 13 bases between. CDR1 SEHNR and CDR2 FQNEAQ come from the germline V gene (reference sequence). The CDR3 has 12 amino acids. The CDR3 loop reads CASSLPDRTLHF. The CDR3 DNA sequence: TGTGCCAGCAGCCTACCGGACCGCACCCTCCACTTT. Filled out from reference TRBV7-9 and TRBJ1-6, the complete variable domain reads DTGVSQNPRHKITKRGQNVTFRCDPISEHNRLYWYRQTLGQGPEFLTYFQNEAQLEKSRLLSDRFSAERPKGSFSTLEIQRTEQGDSAMYLCASSLPDRTLHFGNGTRLTVT.

CDR3 nucleotide sequence: TGTGCCAGCTCAATTAGGATAGCGGGAAAAGGACAGACCCAGTACTTC. Protein: CASSIRIAGKGQTQYF. The V gene is TRBV28, the J gene TRBJ2-5, with 8 bases that match TRBD2. The germline gives CDR1 MDHEN, CDR2 SYDVKM. The CDR3 runs to 16 residues. V was clipped by 8 bases and J by 6 bases; unmatched bases: 17.

This clone was observed a handful of times. As DNA, the CDR3 is TGTGCCAGCAGCCAAGAGGCCAGCTACGAGCAGTACTTC. Encoded protein: CASSQEASYEQYF. The chain combines TRBV4-2 with TRBJ2-7; D ambiguous. The CDR3 consists of 13 residues. The V end was cut by 0 bases, the J end by 3 bases, with 6 bases between. Germline lookup yields CDR1 LGHNA and CDR2 YNFKEQ.

The chain carries TRBV29-1 and TRBJ2-3; perhaps D is TRBD1 or TRBD2 (5 bases each). Germline V gene sequence: CDR1 SQVTM, CDR2 ANQGSEA. Trimming cost V 8 bases and J 5 bases, with 17 bases left between them. The CDR3 has 13 amino acids. The CDR3 sequence is CSTRGDAGDTQYF. Here the CDR3 DNA reads TGCAGCACCCGTGGGGACGCGGGAGATACGCAGTATTTT.

This clone was seen once. This chain links TRBV7-8 with TRBJ2-3, with D perhaps matching TRBD1 (6 bases). Germline V gives CDR1 SGHVS, CDR2 FQNEAQ. CDR3 length: 17 residues. Trimming took 5 bases from V and 6 from J, leaving 24 bases between them. CDR3 sequence reads: CASSLFRGTLTGDTQYF. The CDR3, as DNA: TGTGCCAGCAGCCTATTCCGGGGAACCCTAACAGGGGATACGCAGTATTTT.

The CDR3 nucleotides read TGTGCCAGCAGCTTAAGCCTTCCCGGGACAGGGTATAATTCACCCCTCCACTTT. Its protein product is CASSLSLPGTGYNSPLHF. V and J are TRBV7-9 and TRBJ1-6; 9 nucleotides align to TRBD1. The CDR3 is 18 residues long. The germline V gene encodes CDR1 SEHNR and CDR2 FQNEAQ (reference sequence). Trimming at V came to 2 bases and at J to 4 bases, leaving 9 bases not matched to a gene.

The V call is TRBV6-2 or TRBV6-3, the J call TRBJ2-3; perhaps TRBD1 as D (5 bases). The CDR3 runs to 13 residues. Germline values: CDR1 MNHEY, CDR2 SVGEGT. Between the trimmed V and J ends, which lost 4 bases and 8 bases, there was a span of 13 bases. The CDR3 DNA reads as TGTGCCAGCAGTTTCCAAGGACATCGTACGCAGTATTTT. It is translated as CASSFQGHRTQYF.

The rearrangement uses TRBV7-7 and TRBJ2-7, with 11 bases fitting TRBD2. After removal of 2 bases from V and 5 bases from J, the junction contained 8 bases not matched to a gene. The CDR3 extends over 16 amino acids. Germline CDR1 SSHAT, CDR2 FNYEAQ (reference sequence). The CDR3 loop reads CASSLPLLAGVDEQYF. The CDR3 bases are TGTGCCAGCAGCTTACCTCTACTAGCGGGAGTGGACGAGCAGTACTTC.

The V gene is TRBV2, the J gene TRBJ2-7; D is unclear. Trimming left V 7 bases short and J 3 bases short, with 13 bases between. Germline V gene lookup returns CDR1 SNHLY and CDR2 FYNNEI. This CDR3 is built from 13 residues. CDR3 DNA sequence: TGTGCCAGCAATATGGGCCCGATCTACGAGCAGTACTTC. Translating it yields CASNMGPIYEQYF.

The chain employs TRBV5-1 and TRBJ2-2; 11 bases match TRBD2. CDR3 length equals 15 residues. Trimming at V came to 1 base and at J to 6 bases, leaving 2 bases not matched to a gene. The germline gives CDR1 SGHRS, CDR2 YFSETQ. For the CDR3, the DNA is TGCGCCAGCAGCTTGAGGACTAGCGGGCCCGGGGAGCTGTTTTTT. Protein: CASSLRTSGPGELFF.

V usage is TRBV4-3 and J usage is TRBJ1-1; a weak D match, TRBD1 (5 bases). Germline CDR1 reads LGHNA; CDR2 reads YSLEER. V lost 0 bases and J 3 bases, leaving 11 bases between the germline ends. This CDR3 contains 15 residues. DNA of the CDR3: TGCGCCAGCAGCCAAGATTCGGGGGGGGACACTGAAGCTTTCTTT. This codes for CASSQDSGGDTEAFF.

The rearrangement uses TRBV12-3 or TRBV12-4 and TRBJ2-3, with D unclear. The CDR3 is 11 residues long. V lost 3 bases to trimming and J lost 6 bases, with 4 bases between them. CDR3 sequence (DNA): TGTGCCAGCAGTTTGGGGGATACGCAGTATTTT. It translates to CASSLGDTQYF.

The chain employs TRBV6-2 or TRBV6-3 and TRBJ2-7, with 9 bases fitting TRBD1. The junction had 0 bases not matched to a gene; V was cut back by 0 bases and J by 3 bases. This CDR3 is 14 amino acids long. Germline CDR1 MNHEY, CDR2 SVGEGT. The CDR3: CASSYSTGGYEQYF. In DNA, the CDR3 is TGTGCCAGCAGTTACTCGACAGGGGGCTACGAGCAGTACTTC.